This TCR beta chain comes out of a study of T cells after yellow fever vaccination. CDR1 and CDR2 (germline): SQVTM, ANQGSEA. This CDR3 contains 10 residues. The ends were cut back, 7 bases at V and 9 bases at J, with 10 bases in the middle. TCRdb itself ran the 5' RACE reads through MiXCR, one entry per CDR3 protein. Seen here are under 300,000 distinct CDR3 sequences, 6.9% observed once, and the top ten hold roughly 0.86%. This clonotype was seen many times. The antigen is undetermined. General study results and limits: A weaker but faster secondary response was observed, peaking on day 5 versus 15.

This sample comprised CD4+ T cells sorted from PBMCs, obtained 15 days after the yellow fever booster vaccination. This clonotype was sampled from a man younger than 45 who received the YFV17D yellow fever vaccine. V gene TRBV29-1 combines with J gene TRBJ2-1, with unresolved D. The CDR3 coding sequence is TGCAGCGGTTACACGGGTGAGCAGTTCTTC. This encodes CSGYTGEQFF.